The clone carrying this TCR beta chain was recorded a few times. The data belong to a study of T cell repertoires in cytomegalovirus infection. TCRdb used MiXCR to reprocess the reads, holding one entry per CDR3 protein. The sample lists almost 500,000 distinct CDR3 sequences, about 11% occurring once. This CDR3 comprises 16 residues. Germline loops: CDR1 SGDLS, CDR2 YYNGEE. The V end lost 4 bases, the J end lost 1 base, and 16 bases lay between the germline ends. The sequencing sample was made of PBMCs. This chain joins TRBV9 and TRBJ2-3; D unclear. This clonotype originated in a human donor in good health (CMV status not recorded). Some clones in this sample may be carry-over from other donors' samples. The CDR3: CASSLNRFSGTDTQYF. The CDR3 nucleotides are TGTGCCAGCAGCCTCAACCGATTTTCCGGCACAGATACGCAGTATTTT.